This section outlines one TCR beta chain sequence together with its context. This entry belongs to a study of blood T cell repertoires in COVID-19. Germline lookup yields CDR1 SNHLY and CDR2 FYNNEI. The CDR3 contains 13 residues. After removal of 7 bases from V and 4 bases from J, the junction contained 5 bases not matched to a gene. Sequencing used immunoSEQ multiplex PCR; TCRdb keeps in-frame clones, though not all of them. There are 250,000 to 300,000 clones in the sample; approximately 85% occur only once, and around 1.8% lies in the top ten. The chain joins TRBV2 to TRBJ1-1; 8 bases map to TRBD1. The sequence was collected from a woman between 45 and 65 years old who had recovered from COVID-19. The specimen sequenced was PBMCs or T cells enriched from blood (not recorded which). The chain's CDR3 is CASTEGQGTEAFF. Here the CDR3 DNA reads TGTGCCAGCACCGAAGGACAGGGCACTGAAGCTTTCTTT.